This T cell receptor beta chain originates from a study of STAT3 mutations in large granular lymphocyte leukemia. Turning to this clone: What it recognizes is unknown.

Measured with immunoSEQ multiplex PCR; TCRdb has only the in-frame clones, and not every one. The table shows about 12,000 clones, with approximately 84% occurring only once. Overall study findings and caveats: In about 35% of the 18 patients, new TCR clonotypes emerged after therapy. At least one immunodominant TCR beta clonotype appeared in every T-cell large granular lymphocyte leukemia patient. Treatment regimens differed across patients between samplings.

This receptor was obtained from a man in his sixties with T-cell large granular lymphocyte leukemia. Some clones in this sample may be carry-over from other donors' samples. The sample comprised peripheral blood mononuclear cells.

The CDR3 loop reads CASSGGQTDTQYF. CDR3 nucleotides: TGTGCCAGCTCAGGGGGACAGACAGATACGCAGTATTTT. V and J are TRBV18 and TRBJ2-3; TRBD1 matches at 7 bases. The CDR3 consists of 13 residues. Germline loops: CDR1 KGHSH, CDR2 LQKENI. V shed 5 bases and J 3 bases; nucleotides not matched to a gene: 2. Using reference TRBV18 and TRBJ2-3 for the parts outside the CDR3, the full variable domain is NAGVMQNPRHLVRRRGQEARLRCSPMKGHSHVYWYRQLPEEGLKFMVYLQKENIIDESGMPKERFSAEFPKEGPSILRIQQVVRGDSAAYFCASSGGQTDTQYFGPGTRLTVL.